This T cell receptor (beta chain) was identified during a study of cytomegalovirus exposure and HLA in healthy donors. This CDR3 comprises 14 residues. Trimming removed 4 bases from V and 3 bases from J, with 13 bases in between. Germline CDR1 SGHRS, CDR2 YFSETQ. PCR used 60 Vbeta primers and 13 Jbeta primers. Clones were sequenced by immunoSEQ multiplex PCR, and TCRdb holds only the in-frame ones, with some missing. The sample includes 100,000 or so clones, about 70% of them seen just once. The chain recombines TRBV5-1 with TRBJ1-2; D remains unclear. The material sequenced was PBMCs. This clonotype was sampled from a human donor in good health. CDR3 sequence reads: CASSEPGSHYGYTF. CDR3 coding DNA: TGCGCCAGCAGCGAACCGGGGTCCCACTATGGCTACACCTTC.